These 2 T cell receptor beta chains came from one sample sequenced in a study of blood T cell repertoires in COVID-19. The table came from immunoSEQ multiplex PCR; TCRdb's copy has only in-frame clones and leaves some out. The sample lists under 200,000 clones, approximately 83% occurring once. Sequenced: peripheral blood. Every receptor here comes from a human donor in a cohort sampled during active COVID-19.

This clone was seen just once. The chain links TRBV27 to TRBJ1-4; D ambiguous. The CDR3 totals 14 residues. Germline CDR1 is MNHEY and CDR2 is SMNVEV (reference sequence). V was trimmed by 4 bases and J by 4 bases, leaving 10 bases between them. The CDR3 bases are TGTGCCAGCAGTTGGTCAGCGAGTAATGAAAAACTGTTTTTT. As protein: CASSWSASNEKLFF. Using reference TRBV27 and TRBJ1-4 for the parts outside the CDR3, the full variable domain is EAQVTQNPRYLITVTGKKLTVTCSQNMNHEYMSWYRQDPGLGLRQIYYSMNVEVTDKGDVPEGYKVSRKEKRNFPLILESPSPNQTSLYFCASSWSASNEKLFFGSGTQLSVL.

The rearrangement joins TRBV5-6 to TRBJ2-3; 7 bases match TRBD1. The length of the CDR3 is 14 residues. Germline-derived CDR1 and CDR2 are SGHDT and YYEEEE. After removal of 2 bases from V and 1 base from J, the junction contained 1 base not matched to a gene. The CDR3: CASSLGGGTDTQYF. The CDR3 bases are TGTGCCAGCAGCTTAGGGGGCGGCACAGATACGCAGTATTTT. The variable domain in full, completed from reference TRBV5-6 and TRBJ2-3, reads DAGVTQSPTHLIKTRGQQVTLRCSPKSGHDTVSWYQQALGQGPQFIFQYYEEEERQRGNFPDRFSGHQFPNYSSELNVNALLLGDSALYLCASSLGGGTDTQYFGPGTRLTVL.